The 10 T cell receptor beta chains given below trace back to one sample, sequenced in a study of identifying expanded T cells in peripheral blood. The repertoire was sequenced with immunoSEQ multiplex PCR; TCRdb's copy has only in-frame clones and lacks some. The sample has about 100,000 clones, 80% to 90% seen once. What was sequenced was blood. The receptors were gathered from a person aged 18 to 75 in good health.

J is TRBJ1-3 and V is TRBV7-3; D call uncertain. CDR1 and CDR2 (germline): SGHTA, FQGTGA. The CDR3 length is 11 residues. Trimming shortened V by 4 bases and J by 2 bases, and 0 bases separated the two germline ends. This chain's CDR3 is CASSSGNTIYF. CDR3 sequence (DNA): TGTGCCAGCAGCTCTGGAAACACCATATATTTT.

J is TRBJ1-3 and V is TRBV9, with D unresolved. The V end was cut by 1 base, the J end by 0 bases, with 8 bases between. The CDR3 is 15 amino acids. The germline gives CDR1 SGDLS, CDR2 YYNGEE. The CDR3 region has the DNA TGTGCCAGCAGCGTACAGAGTAACTCTGGAAACACCATATATTTT. Amino acids: CASSVQSNSGNTIYF.

The chain carries TRBV11-3 and TRBJ2-3; TRBD2 aligns across 9 bases. The V gene's germline CDR1 is SGHNT and CDR2 YENEEA. Germline trimming cut 0 bases from V and 7 bases from J; bases unmatched to any gene: 8. The CDR3 is 16 amino acids. CDR3 nucleotide sequence: TGTGCCAGCAGCTTAGAAATGCGGGAGGGCCGATATACGCAGTATTTT. Its protein is CASSLEMREGRYTQYF.

V gene TRBV19 combines with J gene TRBJ1-2; 8 bases map to TRBD1. Germline CDR1 reads LNHDA; CDR2 reads SQIVND (reference sequence). The V gene end was trimmed by 5 bases and the J gene end by 2 bases; junction bases not matched to a gene: 7. This CDR3 region has 15 residues. CDR3 sequence (DNA): TGTGCCAGTAGTGGGCGGACAGGGCTAAACTATGGCTACACCTTC. Translation: CASSGRTGLNYGYTF.

The chain recombines TRBV10-1 with TRBJ1-1, with D possibly TRBD1 on 5 matching bases. The CDR3 spans 13 residues. V gave up 2 bases and J gave up 11 bases, with 15 bases separating them. Germline CDR1 is WNHNN and CDR2 is SYGVQD (reference sequence). CDR3 DNA: TGCGCCAGCAGTGAGGCTGGGACCCTGAATGCTTTCTTT. Its protein product is CASSEAGTLNAFF.

J is TRBJ2-2 and V is TRBV9; TRBD1 matches at 11 bases. This CDR3 comprises 15 residues. CDR1 SGDLS and CDR2 YYNGEE come from the germline V gene. J was trimmed by 6 bases and V by 2 bases; bases with no gene match: 3. The CDR3, as DNA: TGTGCCAGCAGCGTCCGGGACAGGGGGTCCGGGGAGCTGTTTTTT. It yields the protein CASSVRDRGSGELFF.

The chain carries TRBV19 and TRBJ2-7, with 7 bases aligning to TRBD1. Germline-derived CDR1 and CDR2 are LNHDA and SQIVND (reference sequence). The CDR3 consists of 15 residues. Trimming at V came to 4 bases and at J to 4 bases, leaving 10 bases not matched to a gene. The CDR3 DNA reads as TGTGCCAGTAGTAGAAGGACAGGAGGCAGTTACGAGCAGTACTTC. Translating it yields CASSRRTGGSYEQYF. Using reference TRBV19 and TRBJ2-7 for the parts outside the CDR3, the full variable domain is DGGITQSPKYLFRKEGQNVTLSCEQNLNHDAMYWYRQDPGQGLRLIYYSQIVNDFQKGDIAEGYSVSREKKESFPLTVTSAQKNPTAFYLCASSRRTGGSYEQYFGPGTRLTVT.

In this sample, this clone turned up once. V is TRBV10-2 and J is TRBJ2-7, with 7 bases identical to TRBD2. V lost 0 bases to trimming and J lost 0 bases; unmatched junction nucleotides: 5. Germline V lookup: CDR1 WSHSY, CDR2 SAAADI. This CDR3 spans 16 amino acids. CDR3 residues: CASSESSPSGSYEQYF. The DNA for the CDR3 is TGCGCCAGCAGTGAGTCGTCGCCTAGCGGCTCCTACGAGCAGTACTTC.

The J gene is TRBJ2-3, the V gene TRBV30; a weak D match, TRBD2 (6 bases). Germline values: CDR1 GTSNPN, CDR2 SVGIG (reference sequence). The CDR3 covers 14 residues. V was cut by 2 bases and J by 8 bases, with 17 bases left in between. The CDR3, as DNA: TGTGCCTGGAGTCGCGGGACTGGGGGAGGTACGCAGTATTTT. Its protein is CAWSRGTGGGTQYF. Variable domain in full (rest from reference TRBV30 and TRBJ2-3): SQTIHQWPATLVQPVGSPLSLECTVEGTSNPNLYWYRQAAGRGLQLLFYSVGIGQISSEVPQNLSASRPQDRQFILSSKKLLLSDSGFYLCAWSRGTGGGTQYFGPGTRLTVL.

The J gene is TRBJ1-2, the V gene TRBV5-1; TRBD1 agrees at 7 bases. Germline V gives CDR1 SGHRS, CDR2 YFSETQ. Trimming took 4 bases from V and 4 from J; bases not matched to a gene: 10. This CDR3 has 15 residues. The CDR3 protein is CASSPGTTGIYGYTF. CDR3 nucleotide sequence: TGCGCCAGCAGCCCCGGAACGACAGGGATCTATGGCTACACCTTC.